This is a list of T cell receptor beta chains from one sample in a study of T cell repertoires in cytomegalovirus infection. TCRdb passed the reads through MiXCR, listing each CDR3 protein once. The sample has roughly 500,000 distinct CDR3 sequences, roughly 12% seen once. The material sequenced was PBMCs. These receptors all stem from a human donor in good health (CMV status not recorded). Some clones in this sample may be carry-over from other donors' samples. CDR3s include the opening cysteine and the closing phenylalanine or tryptophan. D genes are given only for firm matches. The listing skips clone size in some rows; elsewhere it reads once, few, many or a size class.

TRBV28	many	NA	TRBJ2-1	CASSLYAYRLYNEQFF	TGTGCCAGCAGTTTATATGCTTACAGGCTTTACAATGAGCAGTTCTTC
TRBV20-1	NA	TRBD2	TRBJ2-3	CSGGTSGKSADTQYF	TGCAGTGGAGGGACTAGCGGGAAGTCTGCAGATACGCAGTATTTT
TRBV7-8	many	TRBD1	TRBJ1-5	CASSPPDRGYQPQHF	TGTGCCAGCAGCCCTCCGGACAGGGGATATCAGCCCCAGCATTTT
TRBV5-4	many	NA	TRBJ2-7	CASGLPYEQYF	TGTGCCAGCGGGCTTCCGTACGAGCAGTACTTC
TRBV19	few	NA	TRBJ1-3	CASLYSQSSGNTIYF	TGTGCCAGTCTCTATTCACAGAGCTCTGGAAACACCATATATTTT
TRBV7-7	many	TRBD1	TRBJ2-7	CASSAGQGGYEQYF	TGTGCTAGCAGCGCGGGACAGGGGGGCTACGAGCAGTACTTC
TRBV9	NA	TRBD2	TRBJ2-1	CASSGSPGGANEQFF	TGTGCCAGCAGCGGCTCCCCCGGGGGGGCAAATGAGCAGTTCTTC
TRBV29-1	few	NA	TRBJ1-1	CSVDPGYEAFF	TGCAGCGTCGACCCAGGTTATGAAGCTTTCTTT
TRBV9	few	TRBD1	TRBJ1-1	CASSTWTGEAFF	TGTGCCAGCAGCACCTGGACAGGGGAAGCTTTCTTT
TRBV9	few	NA	TRBJ2-1	CASSADRHEQFF	TGTGCCAGCAGCGCCGATAGGCATGAGCAGTTCTTC
TRBV25-1	many	NA	TRBJ1-2	CASRRENYGYTF	TGTGCCAGCAGGAGGGAAAACTATGGCTACACCTTC
TRBV10-3	NA	NA	TRBJ2-1	CAISESGVNEQFF	TGTGCCATCAGTGAGTCGGGGGTAAATGAGCAGTTCTTC
TRBV7-3	NA	TRBD1	TRBJ2-3	CASSFRDSSDTQYF	TGTGCCAGCAGCTTCCGGGACAGCTCAGATACGCAGTATTTT
TRBV28	many	TRBD1	TRBJ2-3	CATQGAFLDTQYF	TGTGCCACACAGGGGGCCTTTTTAGATACGCAGTATTTT
TRBV11-2	many	NA	TRBJ1-5	CASTTGGYSNQPQHF	TGTGCCAGCACCACTGGAGGTTATAGCAATCAGCCCCAGCATTTT
TRBV28	NA	NA	TRBJ2-6	CASSLWGGTSSGANVLTF	TGTGCCAGCAGTTTATGGGGGGGCACCTCCTCTGGGGCCAACGTCCTGACTTTC
TRBV7-2	many	NA	TRBJ2-2	CASSLSYATVDTGELFF	TGTGCCAGCAGCTTATCATACGCGACAGTAGACACCGGGGAGCTGTTTTTT
TRBV6-6	NA	NA	TRBJ1-5	CASSWDDFSNQPQHF	TGTGCCAGCAGTTGGGACGACTTTAGCAATCAGCCCCAGCATTTT
TRBV7-2	many	NA	TRBJ2-3	CASSYVGSTDTQYF	TGTGCCAGCAGTTACGTGGGGAGCACAGATACGCAGTATTTT
TRBV6-5	few	NA	TRBJ2-7	CASSRGSAEQYF	TGTGCCAGCAGTAGAGGGTCAGCCGAGCAGTACTTC
TRBV5-4	many	TRBD1	TRBJ1-5	CASSPDRGIGQPQHF	TGTGCCAGCAGCCCAGACAGGGGAATAGGGCAGCCCCAGCATTTT
TRBV19	many	NA	TRBJ1-1	CASSGWTEAFF	TGTGCCAGTAGCGGTTGGACTGAAGCTTTCTTT
TRBV7-2	many	NA	TRBJ1-2	CASSNDAGYGYTF	TGTGCCAGCAGCAACGATGCGGGCTATGGCTACACCTTC
TRBV5-6	NA	NA	TRBJ1-2	CASSLERADYSNYGYTF	TGTGCCAGCAGCTTGGAAAGGGCAGACTACTCTAACTATGGCTACACCTTC
TRBV20-1	NA	TRBD2	TRBJ2-3	CSAFGTSDTDTQYF	TGCAGTGCATTCGGGACTAGCGACACAGATACGCAGTATTTT
TRBV29-1	few	NA	TRBJ2-7	CSAGTLSYEQYF	TGCAGTGCCGGGACACTTTCCTACGAGCAGTACTTC
TRBV9	NA	TRBD1	TRBJ2-5	CASSDLDRVETQYF	TGTGCCAGCAGCGATCTAGACAGGGTGGAGACCCAGTACTTC
TRBV10-3	many	TRBD2	TRBJ2-5	CAIGLAGQETQYF	TGTGCCATCGGACTAGCGGGGCAAGAGACCCAGTACTTC
TRBV5-1	few	TRBD1	TRBJ2-7	CASSLVTGGYYEQYF	TGCGCCAGCAGCTTGGTAACAGGGGGTTACTACGAGCAGTACTTC
TRBV7-8	many	NA	TRBJ1-1	CASSLLRGGDTEAFF	TGTGCCAGCAGCTTATTGCGGGGAGGCGACACTGAAGCTTTCTTT